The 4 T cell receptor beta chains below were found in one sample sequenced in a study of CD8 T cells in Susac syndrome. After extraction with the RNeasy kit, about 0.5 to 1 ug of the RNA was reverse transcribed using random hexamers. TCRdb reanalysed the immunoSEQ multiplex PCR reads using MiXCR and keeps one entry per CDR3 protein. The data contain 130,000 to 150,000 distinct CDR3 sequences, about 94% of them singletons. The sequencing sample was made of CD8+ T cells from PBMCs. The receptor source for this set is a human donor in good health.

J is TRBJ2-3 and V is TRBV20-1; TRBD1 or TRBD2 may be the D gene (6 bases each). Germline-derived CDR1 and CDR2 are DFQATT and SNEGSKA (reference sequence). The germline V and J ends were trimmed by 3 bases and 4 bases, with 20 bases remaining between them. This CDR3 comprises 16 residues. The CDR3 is CSASLWGATEADTQYF. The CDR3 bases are TGCAGTGCTAGCCTGTGGGGGGCAACTGAGGCAGATACGCAGTATTTT.

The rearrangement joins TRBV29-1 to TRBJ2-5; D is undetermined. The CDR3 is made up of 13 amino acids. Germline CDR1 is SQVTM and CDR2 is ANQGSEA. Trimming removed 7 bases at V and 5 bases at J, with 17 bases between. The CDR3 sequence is CSGLFGAKETQYF. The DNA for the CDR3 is TGCAGCGGTTTATTTGGAGCAAAGGAGACCCAGTACTTC.

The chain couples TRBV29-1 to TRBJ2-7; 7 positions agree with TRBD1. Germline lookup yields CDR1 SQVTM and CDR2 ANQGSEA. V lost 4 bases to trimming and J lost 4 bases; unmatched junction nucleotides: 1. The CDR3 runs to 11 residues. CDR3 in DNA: TGCAGCGTTGCACAGGGGTACGAGCAGTACTTC. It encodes CSVAQGYEQYF.

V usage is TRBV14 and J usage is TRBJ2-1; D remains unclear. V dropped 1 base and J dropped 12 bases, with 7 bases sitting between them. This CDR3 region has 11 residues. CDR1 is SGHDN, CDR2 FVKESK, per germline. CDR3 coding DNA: TGTGCCAGCAGCCAAGGGTGGGGGCAGTTCTTC. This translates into CASSQGWGQFF.